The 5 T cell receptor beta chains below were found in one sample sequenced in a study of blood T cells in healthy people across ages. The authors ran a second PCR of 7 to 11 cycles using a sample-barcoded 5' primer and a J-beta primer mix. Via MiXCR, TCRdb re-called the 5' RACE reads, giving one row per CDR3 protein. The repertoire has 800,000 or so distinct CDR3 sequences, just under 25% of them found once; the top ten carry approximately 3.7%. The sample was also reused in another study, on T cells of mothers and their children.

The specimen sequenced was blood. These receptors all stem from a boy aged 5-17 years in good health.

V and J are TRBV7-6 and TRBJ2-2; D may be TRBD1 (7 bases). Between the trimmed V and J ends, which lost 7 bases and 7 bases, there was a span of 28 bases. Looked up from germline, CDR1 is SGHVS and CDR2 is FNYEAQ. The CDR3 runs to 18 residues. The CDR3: CASTPQGGTFLVFGELFF. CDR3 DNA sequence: TGTGCCAGCACTCCCCAGGGGGGCACTTTTTTGGTGTTCGGGGAGCTGTTTTTT.

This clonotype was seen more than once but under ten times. The CDR3 DNA sequence: TGCAGTGCTAGAGAGTCCGGGACAGGGTCCTACAATGAGCAGTTCTTC. Translated: CSARESGTGSYNEQFF. The chain combines TRBV20-1 with TRBJ2-1; 9 bases align to TRBD1. The CDR3 spans 16 residues. The junction had 4 bases not matched to a gene; V was cut back by 0 bases and J by 1 base. Germline values: CDR1 DFQATT, CDR2 SNEGSKA (reference sequence).

The CDR3 reads CASSFPSSYEQYF. CDR3 DNA: TGTGCCAGCAGCTTCCCCAGCTCCTACGAGCAGTACTTC. The chain combines TRBV7-9 with TRBJ2-7; D unresolved. Trimming cost V 3 bases and J 0 bases, with 6 bases left between them. CDR1 is SEHNR and CDR2 is FQNEAQ in the germline V gene (reference sequence). The CDR3 contains 13 residues. Using reference TRBV7-9 and TRBJ2-7 for the parts outside the CDR3, the full variable domain is DTGVSQNPRHKITKRGQNVTFRCDPISEHNRLYWYRQTLGQGPEFLTYFQNEAQLEKSRLLSDRFSAERPKGSFSTLEIQRTEQGDSAMYLCASSFPSSYEQYFGPGTRLTVT.

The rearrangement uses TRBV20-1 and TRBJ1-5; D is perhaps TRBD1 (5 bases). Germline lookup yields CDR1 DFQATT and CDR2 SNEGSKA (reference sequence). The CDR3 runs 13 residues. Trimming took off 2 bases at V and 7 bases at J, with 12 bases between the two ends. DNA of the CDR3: TGCAGTGCTAGATTCAGGGAGGGGCAGCCCCAGCATTTT. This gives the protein CSARFREGQPQHF.

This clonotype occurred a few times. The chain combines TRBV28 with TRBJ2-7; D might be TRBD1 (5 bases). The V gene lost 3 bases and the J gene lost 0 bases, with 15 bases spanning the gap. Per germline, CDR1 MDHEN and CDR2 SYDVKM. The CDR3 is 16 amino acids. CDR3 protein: CASSFGRQNPSYEQYF. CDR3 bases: TGTGCCAGCAGTTTTGGGCGACAGAATCCCTCCTACGAGCAGTACTTC. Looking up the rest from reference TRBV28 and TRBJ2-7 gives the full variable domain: DVKVTQSSRYLVKRTGEKVFLECVQDMDHENMFWYRQDPGLGLRLIYFSYDVKMKEKGDIPEGYSVSREKKERFSLILESASTNQTSMYLCASSFGRQNPSYEQYFGPGTRLTVT.